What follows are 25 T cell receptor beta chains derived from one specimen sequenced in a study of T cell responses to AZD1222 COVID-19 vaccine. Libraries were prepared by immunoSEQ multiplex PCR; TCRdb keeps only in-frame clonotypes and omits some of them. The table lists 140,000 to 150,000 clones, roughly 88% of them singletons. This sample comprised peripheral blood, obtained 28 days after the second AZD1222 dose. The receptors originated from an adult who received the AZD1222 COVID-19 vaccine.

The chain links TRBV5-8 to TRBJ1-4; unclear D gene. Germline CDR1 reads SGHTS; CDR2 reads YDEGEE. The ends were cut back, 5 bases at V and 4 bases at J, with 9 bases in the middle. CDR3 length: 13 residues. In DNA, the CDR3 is TGTGCCAGCAGGGACGGTCTTAATGAAAAACTGTTTTTT. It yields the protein CASRDGLNEKLFF.

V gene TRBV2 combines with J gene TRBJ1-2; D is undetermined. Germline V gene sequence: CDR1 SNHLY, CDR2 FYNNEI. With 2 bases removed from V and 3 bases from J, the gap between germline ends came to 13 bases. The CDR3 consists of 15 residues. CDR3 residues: CASSEWGTQDYGYTF. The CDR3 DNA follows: TGTGCCAGCAGTGAATGGGGAACCCAGGACTATGGCTACACCTTC.

The CDR3, as DNA: TGTGCCAGCAGAAGGGGCCGAGAGACCCAGTACTTC. It specifies CASRRGRETQYF. The chain joins TRBV6-5 to TRBJ2-5; a possible D gene is TRBD1 (5 bases). CDR1 and CDR2 (germline): MNHEY, SVGAGI. The CDR3 spans 12 residues. The V and J ends lost 6 bases and 4 bases respectively, with 9 bases between them.

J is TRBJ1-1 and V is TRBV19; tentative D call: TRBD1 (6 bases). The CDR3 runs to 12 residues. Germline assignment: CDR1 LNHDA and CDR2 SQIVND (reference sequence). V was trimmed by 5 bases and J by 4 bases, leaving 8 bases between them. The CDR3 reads CASSLQGTEAFF. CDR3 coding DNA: TGTGCCAGTAGTTTACAGGGCACTGAAGCTTTCTTT. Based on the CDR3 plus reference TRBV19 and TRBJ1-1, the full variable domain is DGGITQSPKYLFRKEGQNVTLSCEQNLNHDAMYWYRQDPGQGLRLIYYSQIVNDFQKGDIAEGYSVSREKKESFPLTVTSAQKNPTAFYLCASSLQGTEAFFGQGTRLTVV.

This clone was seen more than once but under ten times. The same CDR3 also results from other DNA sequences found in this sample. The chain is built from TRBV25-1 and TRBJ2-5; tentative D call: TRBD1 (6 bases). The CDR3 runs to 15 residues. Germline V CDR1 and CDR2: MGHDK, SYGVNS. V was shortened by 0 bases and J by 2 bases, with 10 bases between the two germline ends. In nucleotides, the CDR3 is TGTGCCAGCAGTGAATATCAGGGGCGGCAAGAGACCCAGTACTTC. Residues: CASSEYQGRQETQYF.

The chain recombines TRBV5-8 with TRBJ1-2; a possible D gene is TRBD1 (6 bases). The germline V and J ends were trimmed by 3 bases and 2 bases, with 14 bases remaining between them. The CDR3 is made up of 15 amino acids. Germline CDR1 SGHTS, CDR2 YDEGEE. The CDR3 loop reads CASSSTPTGNYGYTF. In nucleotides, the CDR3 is TGTGCCAGCAGCTCCACCCCGACAGGCAACTATGGCTACACCTTC.

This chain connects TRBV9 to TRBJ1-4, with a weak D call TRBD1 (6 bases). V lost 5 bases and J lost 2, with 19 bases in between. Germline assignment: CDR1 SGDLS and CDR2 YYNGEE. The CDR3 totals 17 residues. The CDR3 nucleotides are TGTGCCAGCAGTGATGGACAGCCCTATGGGACTAATGAAAAACTGTTTTTT. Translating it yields CASSDGQPYGTNEKLFF.

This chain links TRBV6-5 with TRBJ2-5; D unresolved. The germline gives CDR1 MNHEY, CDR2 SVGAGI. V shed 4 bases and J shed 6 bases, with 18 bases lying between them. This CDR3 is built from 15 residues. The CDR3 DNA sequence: TGTGCCAGCAGTTTCTCGGACGTAAGTAAAAAGACCCAGTACTTC. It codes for CASSFSDVSKKTQYF.

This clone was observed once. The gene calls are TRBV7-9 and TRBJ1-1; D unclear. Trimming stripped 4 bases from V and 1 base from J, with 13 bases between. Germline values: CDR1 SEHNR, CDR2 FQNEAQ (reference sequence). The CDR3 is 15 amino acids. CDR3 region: CASSSNLRENTEAFF. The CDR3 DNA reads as TGTGCCAGCAGCTCAAACCTCCGGGAGAACACTGAAGCTTTCTTT.

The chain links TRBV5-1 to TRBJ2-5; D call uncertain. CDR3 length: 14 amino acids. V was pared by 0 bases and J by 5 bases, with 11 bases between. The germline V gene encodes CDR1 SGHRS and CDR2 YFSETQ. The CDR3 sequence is CASSLERRGETQYF. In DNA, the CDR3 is TGCGCCAGCAGCTTGGAGAGGCGTGGGGAGACCCAGTACTTC.

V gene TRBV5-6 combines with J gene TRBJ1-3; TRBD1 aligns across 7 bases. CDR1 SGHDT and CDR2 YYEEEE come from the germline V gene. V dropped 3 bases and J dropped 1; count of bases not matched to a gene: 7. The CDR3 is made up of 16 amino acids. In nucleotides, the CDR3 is TGTGCCAGCAGCTCCCTTGACAGGGTATCTGGAAACACCATATATTTT. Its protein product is CASSSLDRVSGNTIYF.

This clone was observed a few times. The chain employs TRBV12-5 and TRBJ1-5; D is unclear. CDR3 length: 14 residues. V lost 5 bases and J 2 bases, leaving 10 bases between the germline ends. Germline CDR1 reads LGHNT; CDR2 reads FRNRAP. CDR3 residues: CASGLPPGNQPQHF. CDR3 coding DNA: TGTGCTAGTGGTCTCCCCCCGGGCAATCAGCCCCAGCATTTT.

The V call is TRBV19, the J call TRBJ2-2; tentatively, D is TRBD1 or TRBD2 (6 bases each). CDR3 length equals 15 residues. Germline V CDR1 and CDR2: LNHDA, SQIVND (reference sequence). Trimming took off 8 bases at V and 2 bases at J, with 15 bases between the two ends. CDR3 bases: TGTGCCAGTGGGGGCTATAGCGGTAACACCGGGGAGCTGTTTTTT. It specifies CASGGYSGNTGELFF.

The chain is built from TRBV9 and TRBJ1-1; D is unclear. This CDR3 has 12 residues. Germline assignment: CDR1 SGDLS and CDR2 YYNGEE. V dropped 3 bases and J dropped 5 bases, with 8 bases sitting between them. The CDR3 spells CASSGRSTEAFF. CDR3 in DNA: TGTGCCAGCAGCGGGAGGAGTACTGAAGCTTTCTTT.

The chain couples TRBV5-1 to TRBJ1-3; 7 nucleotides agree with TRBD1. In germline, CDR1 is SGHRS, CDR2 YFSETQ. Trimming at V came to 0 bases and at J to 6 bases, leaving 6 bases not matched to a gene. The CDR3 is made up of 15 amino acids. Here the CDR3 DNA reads TGCGCCAGCAGCTTGGCCGGGGACAGCGTAAACACCATATATTTT. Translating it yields CASSLAGDSVNTIYF.

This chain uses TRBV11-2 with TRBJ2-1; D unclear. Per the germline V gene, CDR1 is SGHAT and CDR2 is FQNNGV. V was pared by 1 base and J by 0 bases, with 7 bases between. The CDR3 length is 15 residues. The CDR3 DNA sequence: TGTGCCAGCAGCTTAGTTCACAGCTCCTACAATGAGCAGTTCTTC. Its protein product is CASSLVHSSYNEQFF.

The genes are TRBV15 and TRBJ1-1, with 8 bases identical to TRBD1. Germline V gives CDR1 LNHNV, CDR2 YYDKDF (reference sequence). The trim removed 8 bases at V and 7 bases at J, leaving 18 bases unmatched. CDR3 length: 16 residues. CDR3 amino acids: CATERWTGTTHGEAFF. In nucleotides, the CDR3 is TGTGCCACCGAAAGATGGACAGGGACCACACACGGTGAAGCTTTCTTT.

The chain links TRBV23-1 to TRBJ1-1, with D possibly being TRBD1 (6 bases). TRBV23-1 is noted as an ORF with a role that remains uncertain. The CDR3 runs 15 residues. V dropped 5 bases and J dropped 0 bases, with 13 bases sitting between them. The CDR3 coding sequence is TGCGCCAGCAGTACAAGAGGGGGGGTGAACACTGAAGCTTTCTTT. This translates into CASSTRGGVNTEAFF.

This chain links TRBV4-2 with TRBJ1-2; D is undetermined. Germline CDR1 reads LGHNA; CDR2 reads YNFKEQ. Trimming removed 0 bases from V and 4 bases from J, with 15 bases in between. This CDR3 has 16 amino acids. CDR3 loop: CASSQDEVGWRYGYTF. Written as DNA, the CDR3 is TGTGCCAGCAGCCAAGATGAGGTCGGCTGGCGCTATGGCTACACCTTC.

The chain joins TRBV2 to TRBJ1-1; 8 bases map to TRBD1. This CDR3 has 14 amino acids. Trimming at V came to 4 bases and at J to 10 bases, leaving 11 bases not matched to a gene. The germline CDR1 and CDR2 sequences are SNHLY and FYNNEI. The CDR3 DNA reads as TGTGCCAGCAGTGTGAACAGGGGGGCAAGTGGAGCTTTCTTT. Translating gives CASSVNRGASGAFF.

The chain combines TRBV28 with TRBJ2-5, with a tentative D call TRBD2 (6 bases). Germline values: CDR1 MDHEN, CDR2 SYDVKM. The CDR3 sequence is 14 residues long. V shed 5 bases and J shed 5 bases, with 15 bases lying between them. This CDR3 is CASSPNARGETQYF. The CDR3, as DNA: TGTGCCAGCAGTCCGAACGCCCGGGGGGAGACCCAGTACTTC. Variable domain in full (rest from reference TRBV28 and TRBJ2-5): DVKVTQSSRYLVKRTGEKVFLECVQDMDHENMFWYRQDPGLGLRLIYFSYDVKMKEKGDIPEGYSVSREKKERFSLILESASTNQTSMYLCASSPNARGETQYFGPGTRLLVL.

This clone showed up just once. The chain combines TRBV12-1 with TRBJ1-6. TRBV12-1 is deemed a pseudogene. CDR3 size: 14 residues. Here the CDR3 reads CASFSLDGNSPLHF. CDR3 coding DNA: TGTGCCAGCTTCTCGTTAGACGGAAATTCACCCCTCCACTTT.

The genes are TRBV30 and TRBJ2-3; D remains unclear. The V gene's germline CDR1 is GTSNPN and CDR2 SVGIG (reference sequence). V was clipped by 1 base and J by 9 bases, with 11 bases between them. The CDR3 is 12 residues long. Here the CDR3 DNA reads TGTGCCTGGAGTGAAGCTAGTAACACGCAGTATTTT. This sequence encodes CAWSEASNTQYF.

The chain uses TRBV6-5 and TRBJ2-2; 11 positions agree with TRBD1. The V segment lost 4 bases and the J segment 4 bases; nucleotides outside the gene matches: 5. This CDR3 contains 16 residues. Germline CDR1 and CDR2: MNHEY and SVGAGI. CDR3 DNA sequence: TGTGCCAGCAGTTCCTCCGGGACAGGGGGCACCGGGGAGCTGTTTTTT. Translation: CASSSSGTGGTGELFF.

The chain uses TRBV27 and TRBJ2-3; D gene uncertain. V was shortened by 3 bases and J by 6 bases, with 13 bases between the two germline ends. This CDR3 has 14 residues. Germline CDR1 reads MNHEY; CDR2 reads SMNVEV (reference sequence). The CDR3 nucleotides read TGTGCCAGCAGTTTTTCCCTTATTGGCGATACGCAGTATTTT. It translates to CASSFSLIGDTQYF.